Listed below are T cell receptor beta chains from one sample, sequenced in a study of molecular identifiers for immune sequencing clone quantification. TCRdb re-called the PCR reads with MiXCR, one entry per CDR3 protein. The sample has about half a million distinct CDR3 sequences; roughly 23% are singletons. The sequenced sample consisted of naive CD8+ T cells from blood, with Jurkat cell RNA spiked in. Receptors originate from a human donor in good health. Some libraries in this study had Jurkat cell RNA spiked in. CDR3s include the opening cysteine and the closing phenylalanine or tryptophan. D genes are given only for firm matches. Expanded clones are given a class, and other clones once, few, many or no size at all.

TRBJ2-2	TRBV29-1	-	many	TGCAGCGTCCTCCTTGCAGGCACCGGGGAGCTGTTTTTT	CSVLLAGTGELFF
TRBJ1-6	TRBV28	-	few	TGTGCCAGCAGTATTCAACAGGAGACCTATAATTCACCCCTCCACTTT	CASSIQQETYNSPLHF
TRBJ2-3	TRBV4-3	TRBD2	many	TGCGCCAGCAGCCAAGTAAGGCGGGGGGCCTCGGATACGCAGTATTTT	CASSQVRRGASDTQYF
TRBJ2-3	TRBV11-2	-	many	TGTGCCAGCAGCTTAGGTACAGGGGATACGCAGTATTTT	CASSLGTGDTQYF
TRBJ2-5	TRBV7-9	-	once	TGTGCCGGCAGCGCGGGACTTGTAGAGACCCAGTACTTC	CAGSAGLVETQYF
TRBJ2-7	TRBV20-1	TRBD2	few	TGCAGTGCTAGGCCTAGCGGGCAGTACGAGCAGTACTTC	CSARPSGQYEQYF
TRBJ2-3	TRBV6-5	-	many	TGTGCCAGCAGTTACTTTATGGGGAACACAGATACGCAGTATTTT	CASSYFMGNTDTQYF
TRBJ1-1	TRBV19	TRBD1	many	TGTGCCAGTAGTATACAACTTCCCCTGCAAGGGGGCACGGGAGCTTTCTTT	CASSIQLPLQGGTGAFF
TRBJ2-7	TRBV6-5	-	-	TGTGCCAGCAGAAGCCTAGGGGTTTCAGAATCCTACGAGCGGTACTTC	CASRSLGVSESYERYF
TRBJ2-2	TRBV7-6	-	many	TGTGCCAGCAGCTTAGCCGGGCAGGTCGGGGAGCTGTTTTTT	CASSLAGQVGELFF
TRBJ2-3	TRBV24-1	-	few	TGTGCCACCAGTGATTTTGAAGACAGCACAGATACGCAGTATTTT	CATSDFEDSTDTQYF
TRBJ2-7	TRBV4-3	TRBD2	few	TGCGCCAGCAGCCAAGACCGAGCGGGACCCTACGAGCAGTACTTC	CASSQDRAGPYEQYF
TRBJ1-1	TRBV20-1	-	few	TGCAGTGCCAACGACAGAAACACTGAAGCTTTCTTT	CSANDRNTEAFF
TRBJ2-1	TRBV4-3	TRBD2	few	TGCGCCAGCAGCCAAGAGGGACTAGCGTCGGTTGGCGATGAGCAGTTCTTC	CASSQEGLASVGDEQFF
TRBJ2-1	TRBV18	-	-	TGTGCCAGCTCCTTAAATGGGGTTTACAATGAGCAGTTCTTC	CASSLNGVYNEQFF
TRBJ1-1	TRBV18	-	few	TGTGCCAGCTCACACCGGGCGAACACTGAAGCTTTCTTT	CASSHRANTEAFF
TRBJ1-1	TRBV4-3	-	many	TGCGCCAGCAGCCAAGATCGGGTGTCCGTGACTGAAGCTTTCTTT	CASSQDRVSVTEAFF
TRBJ2-2	TRBV5-6	-	-	TGTGCCAGCAGCTTGGTATCACACCACCTGCTTTTT	CASSLVSHHLLF
TRBJ2-7	TRBV4-1	TRBD1	few	TGCGCCAGCAGCCGGACAGGGTCAGGGGACGAGCAGTACTTC	CASSRTGSGDEQYF
TRBJ2-7	TRBV27	-	-	TGTGCCAGCAGTTTATCGATGGGACGCTTGCACTACGAGCAGTACTTC	CASSLSMGRLHYEQYF
TRBJ1-5	TRBV20-1	-	many	TGCAGTGCTAGGATTATCCCAGTTAGCAATCAGCCCCAGCATTTT	CSARIIPVSNQPQHF
TRBJ2-4	TRBV7-9	TRBD2	-	TGTGCCAGCAGCTTAGTTAGCGGGGCCAACATTCAGTACTTC	CASSLVSGANIQYF
TRBJ2-2	TRBV20-1	TRBD2	many	TGCAGTGCTAGAGATTCGACGGGAGGGCCATACACCGGGGAGCTGTTTTTT	CSARDSTGGPYTGELFF
TRBJ2-3	TRBV13	TRBD2	-	TGTGCCAGCAGCCCGCCTAGCGGGGGGGCCGTGGATACGCAGTATTTT	CASSPPSGGAVDTQYF
TRBJ2-2	TRBV29-1	TRBD1	many	TGCAGCGTACCGGGACAGGGGACACCGAACACCGGGGAGCTGTTTTTT	CSVPGQGTPNTGELFF
TRBJ2-5	TRBV24-1	-	many	TGTGCCACCAGTGATTTGGAGCCGTCGGGCGAGACCCAGTACTTC	CATSDLEPSGETQYF
TRBJ2-7	TRBV4-3	TRBD1	-	TGCGCCAGCAGCCAAACCAGTCCCGGGACAGGGGGCTACGGGCAGTACTTC	CASSQTSPGTGGYGQYF
TRBJ2-1	TRBV11-2	-	many	TGTGCCAGCAGCTCCTACACCGTGACAAAGGTCAATGAGCAGTTCTTC	CASSSYTVTKVNEQFF
TRBJ2-7	TRBV2	-	many	TGTGCCAGGGCCGGGGGGACAGGCGAGCAGTACTTC	CARAGGTGEQYF
TRBJ2-2	TRBV7-9	-	-	TGTGCCAGCAGCTTGTCGGCTTATTTTGTCACAGGGAGCACCGGGGAGCTGTTTTTT	CASSLSAYFVTGSTGELFF
TRBJ1-1	TRBV4-1	-	few	TGCGCCAGCAGCCAATGGGGGTCGGGTACTGAAGCTTTCTTT	CASSQWGSGTEAFF
TRBJ1-5	TRBV2	-	many	TGTGCCAGCAGTGAAAGGGGCCCCAGTTTTCAGCCCCAGCATTTT	CASSERGPSFQPQHF
TRBJ2-7	TRBV6-6	TRBD2	many	TGTGCCAGTTCCGGGACTACCGCTTACGAGCAGTACTTC	CASSGTTAYEQYF
TRBJ2-7	TRBV5-1	-	-	TGCGCCAGCAGCTTGTTTAGCGGCACCCCCTACGAGCAGTACTTC	CASSLFSGTPYEQYF
TRBJ2-3	TRBV29-1	TRBD1	many	TGCAGCGTTGAAGTACAGGGGTCAGATACGCAGTATTTT	CSVEVQGSDTQYF
TRBJ2-7	TRBV28	-	-	TGTGCCAGCGTCCCCGTGGGGGCGGGAGTCTACGAGCAGTACTTC	CASVPVGAGVYEQYF
TRBJ2-1	TRBV5-8	-	few	TGTGCCGGCAGCCCAGGCCTAGCGTTCTACAATGAGCAGTTCTTC	CAGSPGLAFYNEQFF
TRBJ1-5	TRBV29-1	TRBD1	many	TGCAGCGTTGTCGACAGGGGCAATCAGCCCCAGCATTTT	CSVVDRGNQPQHF
TRBJ2-1	TRBV20-1	-	few	TGCAGTGCTAGAGGGGGAAATGAGCAGTTCTTC	CSARGGNEQFF
TRBJ2-7	TRBV13	-	few	TGTGCCAGCAGCTTGGGAACCCCAGCCTACGAGCAGTACTTC	CASSLGTPAYEQYF
TRBJ2-3	TRBV18	TRBD2	many	TGTGCCAGCTCGCCTCCAGCGGGAGCCCCAGATACGCAGTATTTT	CASSPPAGAPDTQYF
TRBJ1-6	TRBV9	-	few	TGTGCCAGCAGCGGATCAGGTGCCCCGAATTCACCCCTCCACTTT	CASSGSGAPNSPLHF
TRBJ2-3	TRBV28	-	-	TGTGCCAGCAGCGCGCCGGGGGCAGGTACGCAGTATTTT	CASSAPGAGTQYF
TRBJ2-1	TRBV29-1	TRBD2	few	TGCAGCGTTGAGAACGGGAGGATTGGATACAATGAGCAGTTCTTC	CSVENGRIGYNEQFF
TRBJ1-1	TRBV7-9	-	few	TGTGCCAGCAGCTTCCTTGAAGCTTTCTTT	CASSFLEAFF
TRBJ1-6	TRBV6-2/TRBV6-3	-	few	TGTGCCAGCAGTTACTCGACGGCAGGAAAGAATTCACCCCTCCACTTT	CASSYSTAGKNSPLHF
TRBJ2-3	TRBV19	TRBD1	many	TGTGCCAGTAGTATAGGCGGACAGGGCCCAGATACGCAGTATTTT	CASSIGGQGPDTQYF
TRBJ2-1	TRBV7-3	TRBD1	few	TGTGCCAGCAGCTTAGTTAGACAGGGAAGGAATGAGCAGTTCTTC	CASSLVRQGRNEQFF
TRBJ1-5	TRBV6-2/TRBV6-3	-	many	TGTGCCAGCAGTGTCGCAGCTTATAGCAATCAGCCCCAGCATTTT	CASSVAAYSNQPQHF
TRBJ1-5	TRBV2	-	few	TGTGCCAGCAGGGTCGGGAATAGCAATCAGCCCCAGCATTTT	CASRVGNSNQPQHF
TRBJ2-7	TRBV20-1	TRBD2	-	TGCAGTGCTAGAGATTGGGGACTAGCGGAATCCCACGAGCAGTACTTC	CSARDWGLAESHEQYF
TRBJ2-1	TRBV29-1	-	few	TGCAGCGTCAACATTCTAGCTAGCTCCTACAATGAGCAGTTCTTC	CSVNILASSYNEQFF
TRBJ1-1	TRBV20-1	TRBD1	many	TGCAGTTCACCGGGACAGGGATCTGAAGCTTTCTTT	CSSPGQGSEAFF